The clone carrying this T cell receptor beta chain was counted once. The antigen is not known. In each case, RNA was isolated and then reverse transcribed into cDNA as the sequencing template. Assay used: immunoSEQ multiplex PCR; TCRdb lists only in-frame clones, some missing. The table has about 200,000 clones, about 50% seen once. The data originate from a study of CD8+ T cells in alopecia areata. Study-level points and caveats: Within the top 100, expanded CD8+ clones significantly decreased with tofacitinib, as did scalp clonality.

Treatment here: oral pan-JAK inhibitor, 5-10 mg twice daily. This CDR3 comprises 14 residues. Germline assignment: CDR1 MNHEY and CDR2 SVGAGI. V shed 6 bases and J 6 bases; nucleotides not matched to a gene: 4. V usage is TRBV6-5 and J usage is TRBJ1-6, with 8 nucleotides matching TRBD1. The starting material was CD4+ T cells sorted from blood, obtained at week 4, from a patient treated with tofacitinib. This sequence was found in a human donor with alopecia areata. The CDR3 DNA sequence: TGTGCCAGCAGAGAGGACAGGGCTAATTCACCCCTCCACTTT. It is translated as CASREDRANSPLHF.